These T cell receptor beta chains were read from a single sample in a study of cytomegalovirus exposure and HLA in healthy donors. Sequencing was performed with immunoSEQ multiplex PCR; in TCRdb, only in-frame clones are kept and a portion is missing. The sample contains approximately 220,000 clones, roughly 84% of which appear only once. The sequenced material came from PBMCs. The receptors were gathered from a girl aged 5-17 years in good health and CMV-seronegative. Both conserved end residues are part of each CDR3. The D gene is left open where the match is weak. Rows give clone size only sometimes, using once, few, many, or a class for an expanded clone.

V,D,size,J,CDR3,DNA
TRBV4-2,TRBD2,.,TRBJ2-1,CASSQPGLALNEQFF,TGTGCCAGCAGCCAGCCGGGACTAGCGTTAAATGAGCAGTTCTTC
TRBV2,.,.,TRBJ2-7,CASSDVWQTYEQYF,TGTGCCAGCAGTGATGTTTGGCAAACCTACGAGCAGTACTTC
TRBV7-6,.,.,TRBJ1-6,CASSLGRSTGNSPLHF,TGTGCCAGCAGCTTAGGTCGTTCGACGGGTAATTCACCCCTCCACTTT
TRBV9,TRBD2,.,TRBJ2-1,CASSVPTSGRDEQFF,TGTGCCAGCAGCGTGCCGACTAGCGGGAGGGATGAGCAGTTCTTC
TRBV11-1,.,once,TRBJ2-5,CASSSPGEGQETQYF,TGTGCCAGCAGCTCCCCAGGGGAGGGGCAGGAGACCCAGTACTTC
TRBV10-3,TRBD2,.,TRBJ2-3,CAIAGASDTQYF,TGTGCCATCGCGGGAGCGTCAGATACGCAGTATTTT
TRBV28,TRBD2,once,TRBJ2-4,CASSLPGLTNIQYF,TGTGCCAGCAGCCTGCCGGGACTAACAAACATTCAGTACTTC
TRBV28,TRBD1,.,TRBJ1-1,CASSLTGGNTEAFF,TGTGCCAGCAGCTTGACAGGGGGTAACACTGAAGCTTTCTTT
TRBV7-9,.,.,TRBJ2-1,CASSGPVILSQGEQFF,TGTGCCAGCAGCGGCCCGGTAATTTTATCGCAGGGTGAGCAGTTCTTC
TRBV10-3,.,.,TRBJ2-5,CAISESGGGLRETQYF,TGTGCCATCAGTGAGTCGGGGGGAGGACTAAGGGAGACCCAGTACTTC
TRBV11-2,TRBD2,.,TRBJ2-1,CASSLRGLAGGSEQFF,TGTGCCAGCAGCCTACGGGGACTAGCGGGGGGTAGTGAGCAGTTCTTC
TRBV9,TRBD1,.,TRBJ2-2,CASSEDRIPNTGELFF,TGTGCCAGCAGCGAGGACAGGATACCGAACACCGGGGAGCTGTTTTTT
TRBV30,TRBD1,.,TRBJ2-7,CAWSVAGGRSHF,TGTGCCTGGAGTGTGGCAGGGGGTAGGTCGCACTTC
TRBV5-6,.,.,TRBJ2-7,CASSLIGSENEQYF,TGTGCCAGCAGCTTGATAGGGAGCGAGAACGAGCAGTACTTC
TRBV7-9,.,once,TRBJ1-2,CATQTNIKQGLWGYTF,TGTGCCACGCAGACTAATATTAAACAGGGTCTGTGGGGCTACACCTTC
TRBV29-1,.,.,TRBJ1-2,CSVGGGASGGYTF,TGCAGCGTCGGGGGAGGGGCCTCAGGTGGCTACACCTTC
TRBV29-1,.,.,TRBJ1-2,CSVEFFSGGYTF,TGCAGCGTTGAATTTTTCTCGGGTGGCTACACCTTC
TRBV9,.,.,TRBJ2-7,CASSVGPWQGRKNEQYF,TGTGCCAGCAGCGTAGGCCCGTGGCAGGGAAGAAAGAACGAGCAGTACTTC
TRBV27,TRBD1,.,TRBJ1-1,CASSLGTGGWGTNTEAFF,TGTGCCAGCAGTTTAGGGACAGGGGGCTGGGGAACGAACACTGAAGCTTTCTTT
TRBV19,.,.,TRBJ1-1,CASSILIGRAFLNTEAFF,TGTGCCAGTAGTATACTGATTGGGAGGGCGTTCTTGAACACTGAAGCTTTCTTT
TRBV9,TRBD1,.,TRBJ1-5,CASSEGTGGRGQPQHF,TGTGCCAGCAGCGAGGGGACAGGAGGAAGAGGGCAGCCCCAGCATTTT
TRBV6-5,TRBD1,.,TRBJ2-7,CASSYSETGTYEQYF,TGTGCCAGCAGTTACTCCGAGACAGGGACCTACGAGCAGTACTTC
TRBV7-9,.,.,TRBJ1-1,CASLSHTDTEAFF,TGTGCCAGCCTATCTCATACGGACACTGAAGCTTTCTTT
TRBV25-1,.,.,TRBJ2-1,CASSALGGFYNEQFF,TGTGCCAGCAGTGCCCTAGGGGGTTTCTACAATGAGCAGTTCTTC
TRBV19,.,.,TRBJ1-5,CASSIIGGSNQPQHF,TGTGCCAGTAGTATAATCGGGGGTAGCAATCAGCCCCAGCATTTT
TRBV15,.,.,TRBJ1-1,CATSRDPQVRNTEAFF,TGTGCCACCAGCAGAGATCCGCAGGTCAGGAACACTGAAGCTTTCTTT
TRBV6-1,TRBD1,once,TRBJ2-3,CASSGRTGHTDTQYF,TGTGCCAGCAGTGGGCGGACAGGCCACACAGATACGCAGTATTTT
TRBV28,.,.,TRBJ1-1,CASSLSQGNTEAFF,TGTGCCAGCAGTTTAAGCCAGGGGAACACTGAAGCTTTCTTT
TRBV27,.,once,TRBJ2-1,CASSLRWAYNEQFF,TGTGCCAGCAGTTTACGGTGGGCATACAATGAGCAGTTCTTC
TRBV5-6,.,.,TRBJ1-1,CASSFSSGGHLNTEAFF,TGTGCCAGCAGCTTTTCGAGCGGGGGGCATCTGAACACTGAAGCTTTCTTT
TRBV6-1,.,.,TRBJ2-5,CASSEARETQYF,TGTGCCAGCAGTGAAGCGCGGGAGACCCAGTACTTC